This T cell receptor beta chain is drawn from a study of beta chain features in type 1 diabetes (dated by TCRdb to 2017 to 2018). With respect to the entire study: Mean age, gender distribution, total cell number and subset yield did not differ between patients and healthy donors. Across all samples, about 110 million sorted cells were examined, and cell number per subset correlated strongly with RNA yield. In the study, TCRB repertoires of sorted circulating CD4+ T cell subsets from recently diagnosed type 1 diabetes patients were compared with those of matched healthy donors. Naive and central memory subsets were obtained from all 30 or so donors, but regulatory and stem cell-like memory subsets were isolated from only 8 patients and roughly 8 healthy donors.

What the research found in general, with its limitations: Only small numbers of individuals were included in the HLA sub-analyses, which left unresolved whether HLA type had any influence on TCRB rearrangement. In all four CD4+ subsets, TCRB CDR3 length was moderately but significantly shorter in type 1 diabetes patients. At VDJ recombination sites, type 1 diabetes patients had fewer insertions and more deleted nucleotides, which implies abnormalities in thymic rearrangement. Because cDNA was sequenced instead of genomic DNA, highly expressing activated cells could be over-represented, though the groups showed no difference in activation or CD3 levels. The naive, central memory and regulatory TCRB repertoires appeared to resemble one another more closely among patients than among healthy donors. PCR may preferentially amplify shorter templates, but because patient and control samples were amplified and corrected together, any resulting skew would affect both groups equally.

Each donor gave one peripheral blood draw, averaging approximately 0.12 L, which was collected into heparinised tubes. Naive, central memory, regulatory and stem cell-like memory CD4+ T cells were sorted on a BD FACSAria II using a panel including CD45RO, CCR7, CD25, CD127, CD95 and CD27. Purity was above 95% for every sorted population. PBMCs were isolated immediately by Lymphoprep density gradient centrifugation and stained directly without culture. So that batch effects would be minimized, each experiment stained and sorted samples in pairs, pairing one healthy donor with one patient. The entire isolated RNA was reverse transcribed using the High Capacity cDNA Reverse Transcription Kit, and thus expressed TCRB transcripts were sequenced. Deep immunoSEQ sequencing was performed on naive, central memory and regulatory T cell samples, with an average of around 3.5 million total reads per sample. Sorted cells were lysed in RLT buffer and RNA was extracted with DNase-treated RNeasy Micro or Mini kits, depending on cell number. To prevent cross-contamination, every cell subset was processed on its own, while patient and healthy donor samples were processed together. The immunoSEQ multiplex PCR was used to amplify TCRB sequences from cDNA, yielding 87-bp fragments that span the CDR3 region. Sequencing of the amplicons was performed on the Illumina HiSeq platform. The original methods were these. PCR bias was corrected computationally using synthetic template baselines, and reads within Hamming distance 2 were collapsed, with unmergeable singletons discarded. Reads were aligned against IMGT so that V, D and J genes, CDR3 length and insertions or deletions at six rearrangement sites could be assigned. Within each subset, clonotype counts were normalized to sorted cell number, after which true diversity and Gini coefficients were computed with the tcR R package. The overlap coefficient, calculated on TCRB nucleotide sequences, was used to quantify repertoire sharing. TCRdb provides this immuneACCESS table in a form limited to in-frame rearrangements. Some clones are lacking; in checked studies, under half of them reflect an unresolved V gene, and why the rest are absent is not known. V, J and clone size reflect that table, while D and trimming were determined from the DNA. This sample is represented by over 150,000 clones; about 12% of them were singletons. The top ten hold approximately 0.62% of the sample.

A note on this clone: Its antigen specificity is not known. Nothing much larger sits one base from this clone, and base qualities are not available.

The CDR3 holds 13 amino acids from the cysteine to the phenylalanine. CDR3 DNA is the only sequence kept; it has 39 bases, read in frame from the first base. The germline V and J ends show losses of 3 bases and 9 bases respectively, and no gene match explains 6 bases of the junction. CDR1 and CDR2, per the germline V gene (reference sequence), are LNHDA and SQIVND. The sequence was collected from a woman aged 18-29 years in good health. Source material: central memory CD4+ T cells from blood. The chain links TRBV19 with TRBJ2-7; 9 middle bases align to TRBD2. The nucleotide sequence is given as TGTGCCAGTAGTATCGGGACTAGCCAAGCGCAGTACTTC. It encodes CASSIGTSQAQYF.